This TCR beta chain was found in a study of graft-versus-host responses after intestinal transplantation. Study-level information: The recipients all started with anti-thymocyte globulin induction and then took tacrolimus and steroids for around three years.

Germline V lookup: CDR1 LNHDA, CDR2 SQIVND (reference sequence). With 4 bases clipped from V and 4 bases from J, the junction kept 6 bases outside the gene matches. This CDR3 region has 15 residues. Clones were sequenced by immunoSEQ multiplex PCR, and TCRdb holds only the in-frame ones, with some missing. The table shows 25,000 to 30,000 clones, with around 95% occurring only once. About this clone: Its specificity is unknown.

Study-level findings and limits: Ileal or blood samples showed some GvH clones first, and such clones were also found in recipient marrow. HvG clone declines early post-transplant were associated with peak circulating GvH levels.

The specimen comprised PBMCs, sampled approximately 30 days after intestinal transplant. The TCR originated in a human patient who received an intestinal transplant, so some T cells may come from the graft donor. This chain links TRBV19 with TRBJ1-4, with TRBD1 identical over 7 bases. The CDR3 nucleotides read TGTGCCAGTAGTACGGGGACAGCCCTTAATGAAAAACTGTTTTTT. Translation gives CASSTGTALNEKLFF.